These T cell receptor beta chains were read from a single sample in a study of long-term antiretroviral therapy in people with HIV. Assay used: immunoSEQ multiplex PCR; TCRdb lists only in-frame clones, some missing. Of 15,000 to 20,000 clones listed, more than 80% are singletons. The sequenced sample was unsorted PBMCs, obtained 0.3 years after starting antiretroviral therapy. Receptors were obtained from a man aged 18 to 30 with HIV. Both conserved end residues are part of each CDR3. D genes are given only for firm matches.

TRBV4-2,TRBD1,TRBJ2-1,CASSQRTGRNEQFF
TRBV7-3,-,TRBJ1-1,CASSGSLYTEAFF
TRBV7-8,-,TRBJ2-5,CASSLGTEGQYF
TRBV29-1,-,TRBJ2-3,CSFQRSDTQYF
TRBV29-1,TRBD2,TRBJ2-7,CSVGSNSGGSYEQYF
TRBV5-8,-,TRBJ2-5,CASSVTRQTQYF
TRBV11-1,-,TRBJ1-1,CASSLDRGNTEAFF
TRBV6-1,-,TRBJ1-5,CASRAANQPQHF
TRBV21-1,-,TRBJ1-2,CASTSGMCGNYGYTF
TRBV6-5,-,TRBJ1-2,CASFSLVFGYTF
TRBV7-3,TRBD2,TRBJ2-1,CASSPHNSGGSYNEQFF
TRBV6-5,TRBD1,TRBJ1-5,CASSYSEGTDQPQHF
TRBV5-1,TRBD1,TRBJ1-1,CASSLIGTGSTNTEAFF
TRBV4-1,-,TRBJ1-5,CASSQDPPGTLNQPQHF
TRBV30,-,TRBJ1-2,CAWSSRHLYRGTGYTF
TRBV2,-,TRBJ1-1,CASTMWGARNTEAFF
TRBV6-6,-,TRBJ1-5,CASSRQNSNQPQHF
TRBV7-2,-,TRBJ1-6,CASSSTGSYNSPLHF
TRBV7-9,-,TRBJ2-3,CASLTEGDTQYF
TRBV28,-,TRBJ2-1,CASSPGQFNEQFF
TRBV10-3,-,TRBJ2-5,CAISDPDGGLASETQYF
TRBV7-9,TRBD1,TRBJ2-4,CASSILPGQPLAKNIQYF
TRBV2,TRBD1,TRBJ2-4,CASSGNRGAVAKNIQYF
TRBV7-2,TRBD2,TRBJ2-3,CASSPFGAGVRTDTQYF
TRBV28,-,TRBJ1-6,CASKALNSPLHF
TRBV15,-,TRBJ1-5,CATSRARESNQPQHF
TRBV6-6,-,TRBJ1-1,CASSYGGSYTEAFF
TRBV6-1,-,TRBJ1-1,CASTQGSANTEAFF
TRBV11-2,-,TRBJ2-1,CASSLGNSNNEQFF
TRBV4-1,-,TRBJ1-5,CASSQDRGQTHNSNQPQHF
TRBV2,TRBD1,TRBJ2-7,CASSVGQGVYEQYF
TRBV7-9,TRBD1,TRBJ1-1,CASTYRQGVEAFF
TRBV5-4,-,TRBJ1-3,CANTRPGLSGNTIYF
TRBV5-4,-,TRBJ1-6,CASSLGGAGATPLHF
TRBV19,TRBD1,TRBJ1-2,CASRPGTVYGYTF
TRBV6-6,-,TRBJ2-5,CATYTGNQETQYF
TRBV6-6,-,TRBJ2-7,CASSTYRDTSFYEQYF
TRBV11-3,TRBD2,TRBJ2-3,CASSLGLDYFGDTQYF
TRBV14,-,TRBJ1-1,CASSQSYTNTEAFF
TRBV6-1,-,TRBJ1-3,CASSDVTEISGNTIYF
TRBV28,TRBD1,TRBJ1-2,CASSFQGVYGYTF
TRBV7-8,-,TRBJ2-5,CASSFFEGGRETQYF
TRBV29-1,TRBD1,TRBJ1-2,CSVEGTGTGSSGYTF
TRBV15,TRBD2,TRBJ2-1,CATSVGLAGGDNEQFF
TRBV7-2,TRBD1,TRBJ1-5,CASSLVPGQGLGNQPQHF
TRBV6-5,TRBD1,TRBJ1-3,CASSYLQGAGNTIYF
TRBV7-9,-,TRBJ1-6,CASRLQENSPLHF
TRBV19,TRBD2,TRBJ2-7,CASSTSGGDYEQYF